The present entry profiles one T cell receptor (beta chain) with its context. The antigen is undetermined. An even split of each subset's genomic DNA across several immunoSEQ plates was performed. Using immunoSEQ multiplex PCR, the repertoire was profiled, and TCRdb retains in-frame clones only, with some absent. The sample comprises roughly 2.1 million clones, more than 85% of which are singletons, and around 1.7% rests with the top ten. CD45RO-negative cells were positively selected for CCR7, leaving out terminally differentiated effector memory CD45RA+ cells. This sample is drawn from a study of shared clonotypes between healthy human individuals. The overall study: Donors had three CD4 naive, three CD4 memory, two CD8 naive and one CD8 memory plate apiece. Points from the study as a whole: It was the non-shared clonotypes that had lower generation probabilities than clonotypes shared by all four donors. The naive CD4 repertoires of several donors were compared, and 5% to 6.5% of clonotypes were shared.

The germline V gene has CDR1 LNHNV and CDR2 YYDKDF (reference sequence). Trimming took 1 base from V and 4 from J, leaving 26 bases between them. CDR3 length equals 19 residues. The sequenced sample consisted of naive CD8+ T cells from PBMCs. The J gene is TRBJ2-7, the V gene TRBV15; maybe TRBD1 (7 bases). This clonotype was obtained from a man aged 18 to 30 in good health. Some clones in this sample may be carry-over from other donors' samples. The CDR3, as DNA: TGTGCCACCAGCAGAGTGGTGCGGGACAGAGAAACGAGACCTTACGAGCAGTACTTC. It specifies CATSRVVRDRETRPYEQYF.